One sample yielded the 29 T cell receptor beta chains listed below, sequenced in a study of blood T cells in healthy people across ages. Primed by a sample-barcoded 5' primer and a J-beta primer mix, a second PCR proceeded for 7 to 11 cycles. From the 5' RACE reads, TCRdb called clonotypes with MiXCR, one entry per CDR3 protein. This table has about 1.8 million distinct CDR3 sequences, 49% appearing once. Sequencing was performed on blood. The receptors here all came from a woman in her thirties or forties in good health.

The table lists this clonotype with a few counts. The chain couples TRBV4-3 to TRBJ2-6; possible D gene TRBD1, 6 bases. The germline V and J ends were trimmed by 6 bases and 0 bases, with 9 bases remaining between them. CDR3 size: 15 residues. In germline, CDR1 is LGHNA, CDR2 YSLEER. The CDR3: CASRDRSSGANVLTF. CDR3 in DNA: TGCGCCAGCAGGGACAGAAGCTCTGGGGCCAACGTCCTGACTTTC.

The chain has TRBV7-2 and TRBJ2-3, with D unresolved. The CDR3 consists of 14 residues. V shed 1 base and J shed 2 bases, with 7 bases lying between them. The germline V gene has CDR1 SGHTA and CDR2 FQGNSA. DNA for the CDR3: TGTGCCAGCAGCTTAGAGGTTAACACAGATACGCAGTATTTT. This translates into CASSLEVNTDTQYF.

V usage is TRBV6-2 or TRBV6-3 and J usage is TRBJ2-6; D call uncertain. V gave up 10 bases and J gave up 6 bases, with 7 bases separating them. The germline V gene has CDR1 MNHEY and CDR2 SVGEGT. This CDR3 has 11 amino acids. The DNA for the CDR3 is TGTGCCACCGGGCAGGCCAACGTCCTGACTTTC. This sequence encodes CATGQANVLTF.

The CDR3 region has the DNA TGTGCCAGCAGCTTGAGGGGGTTGGGTTCTAATTCACCCCTCCACTTT. This codes for CASSLRGLGSNSPLHF. The chain employs TRBV7-2 and TRBJ1-6, with D possibly matching TRBD1 (6 bases). This CDR3 comprises 16 residues. Germline-derived CDR1 and CDR2 are SGHTA and FQGNSA. V was trimmed by 3 bases and J by 6 bases, leaving 15 bases between them.

The CDR3 is CASRAGLAGGWNEQFF. CDR3 in DNA: TGTGCCAGCAGGGCGGGACTAGCGGGGGGGTGGAATGAGCAGTTCTTC. This chain uses TRBV12-3 or TRBV12-4 with TRBJ2-1; 16 bases map to TRBD2. The CDR3 length is 16 residues. Trimming removed 6 bases from V and 7 bases from J; junction bases left unmatched: 6.

The chain couples TRBV7-2 to TRBJ2-2, with D tentatively TRBD1 or TRBD2 (5 bases each). The CDR3 consists of 15 residues. CDR1 and CDR2 from the germline V gene are SGHTA and FQGNSA. V lost 6 bases to trimming and J lost 2 bases, with 13 bases between them. CDR3 sequence reads: CASSYSGPNTGELFF. In nucleotides, the CDR3 is TGTGCCAGCAGTTATTCGGGACCAAACACCGGGGAGCTGTTTTTT.

The rearrangement links TRBV24-1 to TRBJ1-2, with D perhaps TRBD1 (6 bases). The length of the CDR3 is 14 residues. Per the germline V gene, CDR1 is KGHDR and CDR2 is SFDVKD. Trimming removed 6 bases at V and 6 bases at J, with 16 bases between. CDR3 sequence reads: CATSPKGELDGYTF. The CDR3 bases are TGTGCCACCAGTCCTAAGGGGGAATTGGATGGCTACACCTTC.

The V call is TRBV5-1, the J call TRBJ2-7, with TRBD1 matching 11 bases. CDR3 length equals 16 residues. The germline gives CDR1 SGHRS, CDR2 YFSETQ. The trim removed 0 bases at V and 4 bases at J, leaving 6 bases unmatched. Here the CDR3 DNA reads TGCGCCAGCAGCTTGGCCTTAAGGGACAGGGGGTACGAGCAGTACTTC. It encodes CASSLALRDRGYEQYF.

The chain combines TRBV12-3 or TRBV12-4 with TRBJ2-1; TRBD1 agrees at 9 bases. With V trimmed by 11 bases and J by 7 bases, 15 bases remained unmatched. The CDR3 is made up of 15 amino acids. CDR3 coding DNA: TGTGCCGCGGCGGCCAACAGGGGGCTTGGAAATGAGCAGTTCTTC. This translates into CAAAANRGLGNEQFF.

The rearrangement uses TRBV20-1 and TRBJ1-2; no definite D call. CDR3 length: 13 residues. Germline assignment: CDR1 DFQATT and CDR2 SNEGSKA (reference sequence). V shed 7 bases and J shed 0 bases, with 12 bases lying between them. The CDR3 nucleotides read TGCAGTGTCCCTAACAGAGCTAACTATGGCTACACCTTC. Protein product: CSVPNRANYGYTF.

This clonotype has only a few counts. The rearrangement joins TRBV7-9 to TRBJ2-1; D perhaps matches TRBD1 (5 bases). Trimming took 4 bases from V and 1 from J, leaving 8 bases between them. Per the germline V gene, CDR1 is SEHNR and CDR2 is FQNEAQ (reference sequence). The CDR3 is made up of 14 amino acids. CDR3 amino acids: CASSSRASYNEQFF. Written as DNA, the CDR3 is TGTGCCAGCAGCTCCAGGGCTTCCTACAATGAGCAGTTCTTC.

This clonotype was seen a handful of times. The junction does not match germline at one end; this may be a read error. The gene calls are TRBV28 and TRBJ2-7; 10 bases are shared with TRBD1. Germline V gives CDR1 MDHEN, CDR2 SYDVKM. This CDR3 comprises 15 residues. The CDR3 DNA is TGTGCCAGCAGGAGCAAGACAGGGGGCTCCTGCGAGCAGTACTTC. Its protein is CASRSKTGGSCEQYF. The full variable domain, with the rest looked up from reference TRBV28 and TRBJ2-7, is DVKVTQSSRYLVKRTGEKVFLECVQDMDHENMFWYRQDPGLGLRLIYFSYDVKMKEKGDIPEGYSVSREKKERFSLILESASTNQTSMYLCASRSKTGGSCEQYFGPGTRLTVT.

The rearrangement links TRBV28 to TRBJ2-5, with TRBD1 matching over 7 bases. The last part of the DNA fits TRBJ2-7 better; the J call may be wrong. Germline V gene sequence: CDR1 MDHEN, CDR2 SYDVKM. CDR3 length: 14 amino acids. CDR3 residues: CASSPLDRANEQYF. CDR3 nucleotides: TGTGCCAGCAGTCCCCTCGACAGGGCAAACGAGCAGTACTTC.

V is TRBV20-1 and J is TRBJ2-1; 11 positions agree with TRBD1. This CDR3 spans 13 amino acids. Germline-derived CDR1 and CDR2 are DFQATT and SNEGSKA (reference sequence). CDR3 amino acids: CSADRGQKGEQFF. CDR3 sequence (DNA): TGCAGCGCGGACAGGGGGCAAAAGGGTGAGCAGTTCTTC.

There are a few counts of this clonotype. The V call is TRBV11-2, the J call TRBJ2-7; no firm D call. V was shortened by 5 bases and J by 2 bases, with 10 bases between the two germline ends. CDR1 and CDR2 from the germline V gene are SGHAT and FQNNGV. The CDR3 has 13 residues. The CDR3 spells CASSRHGPYEQYF. The CDR3 nucleotides read TGTGCCAGCAGCCGACACGGCCCCTACGAGCAGTACTTC.

This clonotype was observed a few times. The chain combines TRBV20-1 with TRBJ2-1, with TRBD2 identical over 10 bases. V trimming: 4 bases; J trimming: 0 bases; junction bases outside the gene matches: 3. CDR1 is DFQATT, CDR2 SNEGSKA, per germline (reference sequence). This CDR3 is built from 15 residues. CDR3 sequence reads: CSAKRTSGSYNEQFF. The CDR3 nucleotides are TGCAGTGCTAAACGGACTAGCGGCTCCTACAATGAGCAGTTCTTC.

This clonotype was observed a handful of times. An end of the junction differs from the germline gene, which may be a read error. The chain links TRBV27 to TRBJ2-1, with a possible D match to TRBD1 (5 bases). This CDR3 has 15 amino acids. Germline CDR1 reads MNHEY; CDR2 reads SMNVEV (reference sequence). CDR3 bases: TGTGCTAGCAGTTTAAGGGGCAGCGCCTACAATGAGCAGTTCTTC. It specifies CASSLRGSAYNEQFF.

The count of this clonotype is one. V usage is TRBV9 and J usage is TRBJ2-7, with TRBD1 matching 7 bases. The J segment lost 6 bases and the V segment lost 3 bases, leaving 12 bases of the junction unmatched. The CDR3 extends over 15 amino acids. CDR1 is SGDLS, CDR2 YYNGEE, per germline. The CDR3 loop reads CASSGVTGLSAEQYF. The DNA of the CDR3 is TGTGCCAGCAGCGGGGTGACAGGGCTATCGGCCGAGCAGTACTTC. The full variable domain, its missing parts supplied by reference TRBV9 and TRBJ2-7, is DSGVTQTPKHLITATGQRVTLRCSPRSGDLSVYWYQQSLDQGLQFLIQYYNGEERAKGNILERFSAQQFPDLHSELNLSSLELGDSALYFCASSGVTGLSAEQYFGPGTRLTVT.

This chain connects TRBV4-3 to TRBJ2-1, with D perhaps being TRBD1 or TRBD2 (5 bases each). Germline-derived CDR1 and CDR2 are LGHNA and YSLEER. The CDR3 totals 15 residues. Trimming stripped 0 bases from V and 5 bases from J, with 11 bases between. This CDR3 reads CASSQDQGRHNEQFF. The CDR3 DNA is TGCGCCAGCAGCCAAGACCAGGGACGCCACAATGAGCAGTTCTTC.

The genes are TRBV28 and TRBJ2-1, with TRBD1 matching over 7 bases. V dropped 7 bases and J dropped 5; count of bases not matched to a gene: 11. Germline lookup yields CDR1 MDHEN and CDR2 SYDVKM. This CDR3 has 15 residues. Here the CDR3 reads CASTLGGLLNNEQFF. The CDR3 DNA reads as TGTGCCAGCACTCTAGGGGGCCTCCTAAACAATGAGCAGTTCTTC.

This clonotype was counted a few times. The V gene is TRBV7-2, the J gene TRBJ2-1; D is unresolved. V was shortened by 5 bases and J by 7 bases, with 9 bases between the two germline ends. Germline V lookup: CDR1 SGHTA, CDR2 FQGNSA. This CDR3 is built from 12 residues. This chain's CDR3 is CASSPDLNEQFF. The CDR3 region has the DNA TGTGCCAGCAGCCCCGACTTGAATGAGCAGTTCTTC. Full variable domain (outside the CDR3, taken from reference TRBV7-2 and TRBJ2-1): GAGVSQSPSNKVTEKGKDVELRCDPISGHTALYWYRQSLGQGLEFLIYFQGNSAPDKSGLPSDRFSAERTGGSVSTLTIQRTQQEDSAVYLCASSPDLNEQFFGPGTRLTVL.

This clonotype was counted a few times. This sequence joins TRBV27 and TRBJ2-1; 7 bases are a match to TRBD1. The junction had 9 bases not matched to a gene; V was cut back by 7 bases and J by 9 bases. Germline assignment: CDR1 MNHEY and CDR2 SMNVEV (reference sequence). The CDR3 extends over 13 amino acids. CDR3 nucleotide sequence: TGTGCCAGCAAATCACAGGGGTACGTTGAGCAGTTCTTC. Its translation: CASKSQGYVEQFF.

This clonotype was observed a single time. The junction departs from the called germline gene at one end, perhaps through a read error. The genes are TRBV4-1 and TRBJ2-7; TRBD1 aligns across 12 bases. This CDR3 is 17 amino acids long. Germline V lookup: CDR1 MGHRA, CDR2 YSYEKL. As DNA, the CDR3 is TGCGCCAGCGGCCAAGACCCGGGACAGGGGGCGTCATACGAGCAGTACTTC. This sequence encodes CASGQDPGQGASYEQYF.

The chain links TRBV7-9 to TRBJ2-7, with D perhaps given as TRBD1 or TRBD2 (6 bases each). The CDR3 is 15 residues long. Germline V gives CDR1 SEHNR, CDR2 FQNEAQ (reference sequence). Trimming took off 2 bases at V and 2 bases at J, with 13 bases between the two ends. CDR3 sequence reads: CASSLTPGAAYEQYF. CDR3 nucleotide sequence: TGTGCCAGCAGCTTAACCCCGGGGGCGGCCTACGAGCAGTACTTC.

V is TRBV7-6 and J is TRBJ2-5; tentative D call: TRBD1 (5 bases). The CDR3 has 13 amino acids. Trimming left V 5 bases short and J 9 bases short, with 16 bases between. Germline V gives CDR1 SGHVS, CDR2 FNYEAQ. CDR3 in amino acids: CASSPLPQGPQYF. CDR3 DNA: TGTGCCAGCAGCCCCCTCCCGCAGGGTCCCCAGTACTTC.

The sample holds a few counts of this clonotype. The chain employs TRBV9 and TRBJ2-3; no clear D gene. Germline CDR1 is SGDLS and CDR2 is YYNGEE. V lost 3 bases and J lost 9, with 8 bases in between. The CDR3 is 11 residues long. CDR3 nucleotides: TGTGCCAGCAGCGGGTCCTTAACGCAGTATTTT. It is translated as CASSGSLTQYF.

The chain is built from TRBV10-3 and TRBJ2-7; weak D call: TRBD1 (5 bases). The germline CDR1 and CDR2 sequences are ENHRY and SYGVKD. This CDR3 comprises 14 residues. Trimming left V 2 bases short and J 2 bases short, with 10 bases between. CDR3 sequence: CAISETGSPYEQYF. CDR3 DNA: TGTGCCATCAGTGAGACAGGCTCACCCTACGAGCAGTACTTC.

This chain connects TRBV6-6 to TRBJ2-1; D might be TRBD2 (6 bases). Germline V gene lookup returns CDR1 MNHNY and CDR2 SVGAGI (reference sequence). There are 13 residues in the CDR3. Trimming shortened V by 10 bases and J by 8 bases, and 18 bases separated the two germline ends. This chain's CDR3 is CATTDLRGDEQFF. In DNA, the CDR3 is TGTGCCACCACAGACTTGCGGGGAGATGAGCAGTTCTTC.

The CDR3: CASSLRAGLDYGYTF. In DNA form, the CDR3 reads TGTGCCAGCAGTCTCCGTGCGGGTCTAGACTATGGCTACACCTTC. The chain carries TRBV12-3 or TRBV12-4 and TRBJ1-2; D unresolved. V gave up 5 bases and J gave up 3 bases, with 16 bases separating them. CDR3 length equals 15 residues.